These 9 T cell receptor beta chains originate from one sample sequenced in a study of T-cell reconstitution after alpha-beta-depleted transplantation in children. This sample's TCRbeta library carried unique molecular identifier barcodes. TCRdb ran MiXCR on the PCR reads and lists one entry per CDR3 protein. The table has fewer than 750,000 distinct CDR3 sequences, 25% to 30% seen once. Sample: PBMCs, taken before TCRalphabeta/CD19-depleted stem cell transplant. The receptors originated from a boy in the first two years of life with Wiskott-Aldrich syndrome, due to receive a stem cell transplant.

V usage is TRBV20-1 and J usage is TRBJ2-5; D is unresolved. CDR3 length: 14 amino acids. The V end lost 3 bases, the J end lost 5 bases, and 16 bases lay between the germline ends. Germline values: CDR1 DFQATT, CDR2 SNEGSKA (reference sequence). The CDR3 DNA reads as TGCAGTGCTAGCTCGCTATTTTTGGAGGAGACCCAGTACTTC. It yields the protein CSASSLFLEETQYF.

This clonotype was seen at least ten times. The chain links TRBV7-2 to TRBJ2-1; D may be TRBD2 (6 bases). V lost 7 bases and J lost 3, with 10 bases in between. Germline CDR1 SGHTA, CDR2 FQGNSA. CDR3 length: 13 amino acids. Here the CDR3 reads CASKRRVYNEQFF. CDR3 coding DNA: TGTGCCAGCAAGCGGAGGGTCTACAATGAGCAGTTCTTC.

The rearrangement joins TRBV13 to TRBJ2-7, with a possible D match to TRBD2 (5 bases). This CDR3 contains 15 residues. Trimming shortened V by 5 bases and J by 0 bases, and 14 bases separated the two germline ends. The germline V gene encodes CDR1 PRHDT and CDR2 FYEKMQ (reference sequence). The CDR3 sequence is CASSRSVGGSYEQYF. CDR3 nucleotide sequence: TGTGCCAGCAGCCGAAGCGTCGGAGGCTCCTACGAGCAGTACTTC.

This clonotype was observed a handful of times. This chain uses TRBV12-3 or TRBV12-4 with TRBJ2-1; 9 nucleotides match TRBD2. Germline trimming cut 3 bases from V and 8 bases from J; bases unmatched to any gene: 8. The CDR3 consists of 15 residues. DNA of the CDR3: TGTGCCAGCAGTTTCCCGCCTCCTAGCGGGGATGAGCAGTTCTTC. Protein product: CASSFPPPSGDEQFF.

V and J are TRBV11-2 and TRBJ2-5; 10 bases fit TRBD1. The CDR3 totals 16 residues. Looked up from germline, CDR1 is SGHAT and CDR2 is FQNNGV. Unmatched junction bases numbered 10, after V lost 5 bases and J lost 4 bases. This CDR3 reads CASSPQGTGAGETQYF. CDR3 DNA: TGTGCCAGCAGCCCCCAGGGGACAGGGGCGGGAGAGACCCAGTACTTC.

The rearrangement links TRBV10-3 to TRBJ2-3, with TRBD2 matching 9 bases. The CDR3 runs to 15 residues. Germline V gene lookup returns CDR1 ENHRY and CDR2 SYGVKD. V gave up 8 bases and J gave up 0 bases; unmatched junction bases: 6. The CDR3 coding sequence is TGTGCCATCTGCCCCACTAGCGGGAGCACAGATACGCAGTATTTT. Its protein is CAICPTSGSTDTQYF.

The chain combines TRBV4-2 with TRBJ2-1, with a weak D call TRBD2 (6 bases). V was cut by 2 bases and J by 0 bases, with 17 bases left in between. This CDR3 is 18 amino acids long. Per germline, CDR1 LGHNA and CDR2 YNFKEQ. CDR3 in DNA: TGTGCCAGCAGCCAATTTCTTCGGGGGACGAGCTCCTACAATGAGCAGTTCTTC. Its protein product is CASSQFLRGTSSYNEQFF.

This clonotype was detected a few times. The V gene is TRBV5-1, the J gene TRBJ2-1; D assignment may be TRBD1 or TRBD2 (6 bases each). The CDR3 sequence is 15 residues long. Germline values: CDR1 SGHRS, CDR2 YFSETQ. The V gene lost 1 base and the J gene lost 6 bases, with 14 bases spanning the gap. The CDR3 nucleotides are TGCGCCAGCAGCTTGAGGGGGGAGCTAAGCAATGAGCAGTTCTTC. It encodes CASSLRGELSNEQFF.

This sequence joins TRBV20-1 and TRBJ1-2; D is perhaps TRBD1 (5 bases). The CDR3 runs 11 residues. Germline values: CDR1 DFQATT, CDR2 SNEGSKA (reference sequence). With 2 bases removed from V and 8 bases from J, the gap between germline ends came to 9 bases. CDR3 nucleotides: TGCAGTGCTAGAACTGGGGCCGGCTACACCTTC. This encodes CSARTGAGYTF.